This T cell receptor beta chain derives from a study of T cell responses to AZD1222 COVID-19 vaccine. Study findings and constraints: Per reports, nearly half of all spike-specific TCRs target regions that are unmutated in variants. Spike-wide vaccine-associated CD4 TCRs dominated at 160-218 and 743-854. Just a handful of AZD1222 recipients were seropositive at baseline.

Doses given second, at about 4 or about 12 weeks, were pooled. Some clones are missing from TCRdb's copy, which holds only in-frame ones; the method was immunoSEQ multiplex PCR. Of about 150,000 clones listed, around 90% are singletons. The CDR3 spans 18 residues. Germline values: CDR1 MGHRA, CDR2 YSYEKL. V was trimmed by 0 bases and J by 0 bases, leaving 15 bases between them. Comments on this clone: Antigen unknown.

The sequences come from peripheral blood, collected 28 days after the second AZD1222 dose. The clonotype was recovered from an adult who received the AZD1222 COVID-19 vaccine. V and J are TRBV4-1 and TRBJ1-5; a weak D match, TRBD1 (6 bases). CDR3 nucleotide sequence: TGCGCCAGCAGCCAAGATTTGGGGGGGACATATAGCAATCAGCCCCAGCATTTT. It is translated as CASSQDLGGTYSNQPQHF.